The clone carrying this T cell receptor beta chain was recorded a few times. Here immunoSEQ multiplex PCR was the method, and the copy in TCRdb shows in-frame clones only, minus some. Of about 340,000 clones in the sample, over 90% are singletons; the top ten hold 5% to 7%. The data stem from a study of brain T cells in children with intractable seizures. Trimming took 4 bases from V and 4 from J, leaving 11 bases between them. This CDR3 is built from 14 residues. CDR1 is SGHDN, CDR2 FVKESK, per germline. The time point: blood from clinic visit 5 months post-surgery; TSC patient then seizure free. The clonotype originates from a boy under two years old with tuberous sclerosis and intractable seizures. The V gene is TRBV14, the J gene TRBJ1-3; TRBD1 is a possible D gene (6 bases). Here the sequenced sample was peripheral blood, taken 4 to 5 months after surgery. The CDR3 nucleotides read TGTGCCAGCAGCCGGACAGTATCCGGAAACACCATATATTTT. Its protein is CASSRTVSGNTIYF.